Given below is one T cell receptor (beta chain) in context. Its specificity is not known. The data belong to a study of shared clonotypes between healthy human individuals. Study context: Those who served as donors were a couple of women and a few men between the ages of 18 and 49. There were three CD4 naive, three CD4 memory, two CD8 naive and one CD8 memory plates per donor.

Generated by immunoSEQ multiplex PCR, the TCRdb table keeps only in-frame clones and is missing some. The table shows roughly 1.5 million clones, with about 98% occurring only once. General observations from the study: Tissues were not sampled, only blood, and their repertoires likely differ.

Germline V gene data show CDR1 as SNHLY and CDR2 as FYNNEI. V was shortened by 5 bases and J by 6 bases, with 8 bases between the two germline ends. This CDR3 contains 12 residues. The clonotype was recovered from a man aged 30 to 45 in good health. V and J are TRBV2 and TRBJ2-1; no definite D call. Sequenced material: naive CD4+ T cells sorted from blood. Subset indicated: CD45RA+ positively selected. This CDR3 reads CASSQIGNEQFF. The CDR3, as DNA: TGTGCCAGCAGTCAAATCGGCAATGAGCAGTTCTTC. Filled out from reference TRBV2 and TRBJ2-1, the complete variable domain reads EPEVTQTPSHQVTQMGQEVILRCVPISNHLYFYWYRQILGQKVEFLVSFYNNEISEKSEIFDDQFSVERPDGSNFTLKIRSTKLEDSAMYFCASSQIGNEQFFGPGTRLTVL.